The subject of this entry is one T cell receptor (beta chain). The data stem from a study of T cell responses to AZD1222 COVID-19 vaccine. There are 14 residues in the CDR3. CDR1 is SGHVS, CDR2 FQNEAQ, per germline. J gave up 2 bases and V 5 bases, and 3 bases lay outside the gene matches. Clones were sequenced by immunoSEQ multiplex PCR, and TCRdb holds only the in-frame ones, with some missing. The data contain around 87,000 clones, just over 90% of them singletons. The clonotype originates from an adult in good health. V gene TRBV7-8 combines with J gene TRBJ1-2, with 9 positions matching TRBD1. Source: peripheral blood, taken on day 0 of AZD1222 vaccination. This chain's CDR3 is CASSGGTGNYGYTF. CDR3 sequence (DNA): TGTGCCAGCAGCGGTGGGACAGGGAACTATGGCTACACCTTC.